This entry lists 25 T cell receptor beta chains sequenced from one sample in a study of T cells in Graves' hyperthyroidism and ophthalmopathy. The TCR beta CDR3 regions underwent amplification using RNA transcripts as the source. A set of HTBI primers served as the primers for a first-round RT-PCR of the TCR CDR3. TCRdb fed the multiplex PCR reads into MiXCR, producing one record per CDR3 protein. The data contain approximately 610,000 distinct CDR3 sequences, approximately 14% of them seen just once; the ten biggest clones take up about 4%. The specimen was blood. The receptors shown here come from a woman aged 40 to 50 with Graves' ophthalmopathy.

The chain couples TRBV6-2 or TRBV6-3 to TRBJ2-2; either TRBD1 or TRBD2 may supply D (5 bases each). The CDR3 consists of 16 residues. Trimming removed 2 bases at V and 7 bases at J, with 17 bases between. Germline lookup yields CDR1 MNHEY and CDR2 SVGEGT. The CDR3 loop reads CASSYTPKGRRGELFF. The DNA for the CDR3 is TGTGCCAGCAGTTACACGCCGAAGGGACGACGCGGGGAGCTGTTTTTT.

In this sample, this clonotype turned up a few times. V usage is TRBV12-3 or TRBV12-4 and J usage is TRBJ2-5; 14 bases are shared with TRBD2. The V segment lost 6 bases and the J segment 2 bases; nucleotides outside the gene matches: 5. The CDR3 is 16 residues long. CDR3 residues: CASRGLAGGKQETQYF. As DNA, the CDR3 is TGTGCCAGCAGAGGACTAGCGGGAGGAAAACAAGAGACCCAGTACTTC.

This clonotype was observed a handful of times. This sequence joins TRBV24-1 and TRBJ2-5; 7 nucleotides agree with TRBD2. Unmatched junction bases numbered 13, after V lost 5 bases and J lost 5 bases. Germline V gives CDR1 KGHDR, CDR2 SFDVKD. The CDR3 runs 16 residues. CDR3 sequence reads: CATSGGGRTVRETQYF. The DNA for the CDR3 is TGTGCCACCAGTGGGGGGGGAAGAACAGTTCGTGAGACCCAGTACTTC.

This clonotype was seen only a few times. The chain joins TRBV19 to TRBJ1-2, with D uncertain. V was shortened by 1 base and J by 4 bases, with 10 bases between the two germline ends. Germline V lookup: CDR1 LNHDA, CDR2 SQIVND (reference sequence). The CDR3 runs to 14 residues. The CDR3 bases are TGTGCCAGTAGTATAGTGGCCAGGTCCTATGGCTACACCTTC. Residues: CASSIVARSYGYTF.

This clonotype was counted ten times or more. The chain uses TRBV25-1 and TRBJ1-3, with 7 nucleotides matching TRBD1. This CDR3 is built from 15 residues. J lost 0 bases, V lost 6 bases, and 5 bases had no gene match. Looked up from germline, CDR1 is MGHDK and CDR2 is SYGVNS. The CDR3 coding sequence is TGTGCCAGCAGGGAGGGGGCGAGCTCTGGAAACACCATATATTTT. Translation: CASREGASSGNTIYF. Complete variable domain (other parts from reference TRBV25-1 and TRBJ1-3): EADIYQTPRYLVIGTGKKITLECSQTMGHDKMYWYQQDPGMELHLIHYSYGVNSTEKGDLSSESTVSRIRTEHFPLTLESARPSHTSQYLCASREGASSGNTIYFGEGSWLTVV.

In its sample, this clonotype was seen many times. This chain joins TRBV20-1 and TRBJ2-7, with TRBD2 matching 7 bases. V was clipped by 1 base and J by 3 bases; unmatched bases: 3. Germline-derived CDR1 and CDR2 are DFQATT and SNEGSKA (reference sequence). The CDR3 sequence is 13 residues long. As DNA, the CDR3 is TGCAGTGCTAGAGCGGGAGGTTTCTACGAGCAGTACTTC. It specifies CSARAGGFYEQYF.

This clonotype was seen a handful of times. V gene TRBV12-3 or TRBV12-4 combines with J gene TRBJ1-1; possibly TRBD1 for D (6 bases). The CDR3 totals 15 residues. Trimming pared 5 bases from V and 6 bases from J, leaving 19 bases between. The chain's CDR3 is CASSQGGLPPPEAFF. Written as DNA, the CDR3 is TGTGCCAGCAGTCAAGGGGGACTGCCGCCACCTGAAGCTTTCTTT.

This clonotype showed up many times. The chain has TRBV7-9 and TRBJ2-7, with a weak D call TRBD1 (5 bases). The CDR3 runs to 14 residues. Germline-derived CDR1 and CDR2 are SEHNR and FQNEAQ (reference sequence). V lost 5 bases and J 3 bases, leaving 14 bases between the germline ends. CDR3: CASSRPLDSYEQYF. As DNA, the CDR3 is TGTGCCAGCAGCCGCCCCCTCGACAGCTACGAGCAGTACTTC.

The genes are TRBV30 and TRBJ2-5, with 7 bases lining up with TRBD2. J gave up 3 bases and V 0 bases, and 7 bases lay outside the gene matches. Germline lookup yields CDR1 GTSNPN and CDR2 SVGIG (reference sequence). The CDR3 has 15 residues. CDR3 DNA: TGTGCCTGGAGTGTGGGGAGGGGAGGCAAAGAGACCCAGTACTTC. Encoded protein: CAWSVGRGGKETQYF.

This clonotype turned up a few times. The chain uses TRBV7-6 and TRBJ2-7; TRBD1 matches 11 bases. The V segment lost 5 bases and the J segment 3 bases; nucleotides outside the gene matches: 9. The CDR3 covers 16 residues. Germline V gene data show CDR1 as SGHVS and CDR2 as FNYEAQ. The CDR3 reads CASSPGGTGGLYEQYF. The CDR3, as DNA: TGTGCCAGCAGCCCCGGGGGGACAGGGGGACTCTACGAGCAGTACTTC.

There are many counts of this clonotype. The chain has TRBV12-3 or TRBV12-4 and TRBJ2-7, with D possibly being TRBD2 (6 bases). Trimming left V 1 base short and J 1 base short, with 8 bases between. The CDR3 is 14 amino acids. CDR3: CASSLGGISYEQYF. CDR3 in DNA: TGTGCCAGCAGTTTAGGCGGGATATCCTACGAGCAGTACTTC.

The chain couples TRBV7-2 to TRBJ2-7; D remains ambiguous. Trimming pared 1 base from V and 5 bases from J, leaving 6 bases between. The CDR3 sequence is 12 residues long. From germline, CDR1 is SGHTA and CDR2 FQGNSA. CDR3 region: CASSLDQDEQYF. The CDR3 coding sequence is TGTGCCAGCAGCTTAGACCAGGACGAGCAGTACTTC.

This clonotype was detected ten times or more. The chain couples TRBV29-1 to TRBJ1-2; TRBD1 might be the D (5 bases). The germline V and J ends were trimmed by 6 bases and 2 bases, with 16 bases remaining between them. Germline V CDR1 and CDR2: SQVTM, ANQGSEA. This CDR3 comprises 14 residues. The CDR3 nucleotides read TGCAGCGTAGACACCGGGACGGGGAACTATGGCTACACCTTC. Protein product: CSVDTGTGNYGYTF.

In its sample, this clonotype was seen many times. The chain couples TRBV12-3 or TRBV12-4 to TRBJ2-2; no clear D gene. The V gene lost 3 bases and the J gene lost 1 base, with 12 bases spanning the gap. CDR3 length: 16 residues. The CDR3 region has the DNA TGTGCCAGCAGTTTTACCCGGTCGGGGAACACCGGGGAGCTGTTTTTT. It codes for CASSFTRSGNTGELFF.

This clonotype was observed a handful of times. It may be a read error: a sequence one base away is much more abundant. This chain joins TRBV30 and TRBJ2-2; D remains ambiguous. Germline V gene data show CDR1 as GTSNPN and CDR2 as SVGIG (reference sequence). This CDR3 is built from 15 residues. The V end lost 0 bases, the J end lost 4 bases, and 12 bases lay between the germline ends. The DNA of the CDR3 is TGTGCCTGGAGTGTACTGAGCGAGAGCACCGGGGAGCTGTTTTTT. Translating it yields CAWSVLSESTGELFF.

This clonotype was observed at least ten times. This chain connects TRBV7-2 to TRBJ2-7; D tentatively fits TRBD1 or TRBD2 (6 bases each). Trimming stripped 0 bases from V and 6 bases from J, with 15 bases between. The germline gives CDR1 SGHTA, CDR2 FQGNSA. CDR3 length: 15 residues. The CDR3 DNA reads TGTGCCAGCAGCTTAGCCCACAGGGAGGTGCTCGAGCAGTACTTC. It codes for CASSLAHREVLEQYF. The full variable domain, completed using reference TRBV7-2 and TRBJ2-7, is GAGVSQSPSNKVTEKGKDVELRCDPISGHTALYWYRQSLGQGLEFLIYFQGNSAPDKSGLPSDRFSAERTGGSVSTLTIQRTQQEDSAVYLCASSLAHREVLEQYFGPGTRLTVT.

This clonotype was recorded a few times. The chain links TRBV28 to TRBJ2-2; 7 bases are a match to TRBD2. Germline trimming cut 10 bases from V and 1 base from J; bases unmatched to any gene: 3. The CDR3 loop spans 13 amino acids. The germline V gene encodes CDR1 MDHEN and CDR2 SYDVKM. The CDR3 sequence: CATKRGNTGELFF. CDR3 coding DNA: TGTGCCACCAAGCGGGGGAACACCGGGGAGCTGTTTTTT. The complete variable domain, with remaining parts taken from reference TRBV28 and TRBJ2-2, reads DVKVTQSSRYLVKRTGEKVFLECVQDMDHENMFWYRQDPGLGLRLIYFSYDVKMKEKGDIPEGYSVSREKKERFSLILESASTNQTSMYLCATKRGNTGELFFGEGSRLTVL.

This clonotype was found many times. The CDR3 region is CASAAGVFQRAYEQYF. CDR3 sequence (DNA): TGTGCCAGCGCGGCGGGAGTATTTCAAAGGGCCTACGAGCAGTACTTC. The rearrangement links TRBV6-1 to TRBJ2-7, with 7 bases that match TRBD2. Germline V gene sequence: CDR1 MNHNS, CDR2 SASEGT. This CDR3 contains 16 residues. V shed 8 bases and J 2 bases; nucleotides not matched to a gene: 15.

This clonotype was detected ten times or more. The chain uses TRBV15 and TRBJ2-7; D is uncertain. Looked up from germline, CDR1 is LNHNV and CDR2 is YYDKDF (reference sequence). Trimming pared 0 bases from V and 1 base from J, leaving 4 bases between. The CDR3 extends over 13 amino acids. The DNA of the CDR3 is TGTGCCACCAGCAGAGACGGATCCTACGAGCAGTACTTC. Translation: CATSRDGSYEQYF.

Ten or more counts support this clonotype. V and J are TRBV12-3 or TRBV12-4 and TRBJ2-7; the D is unclear. The V and J ends lost 3 bases and 3 bases respectively, with 9 bases between them. The CDR3 is made up of 13 amino acids. Here the CDR3 DNA reads TGTGCCAGCAGTTTCGAACGGGTCTACGAGCAGTACTTC. It specifies CASSFERVYEQYF.

The chain uses TRBV9 and TRBJ2-3; TRBD2 aligns across 8 bases. The CDR3 extends over 16 amino acids. CDR1 and CDR2 (germline): SGDLS, YYNGEE. V shed 0 bases, J shed 7 bases, and the junction held 10 bases outside the gene matches. CDR3 in amino acids: CASSVGSGTSINTQYF. CDR3 sequence (DNA): TGTGCCAGCAGCGTAGGTAGCGGGACAAGCATTAATACGCAGTATTTT.

Many counts were recorded for this clonotype. The V call is TRBV7-9, the J call TRBJ2-7; 11 bases line up with TRBD1. V lost 1 base, J lost 6 bases, and 5 bases stayed unmatched. Germline V gene data show CDR1 as SEHNR and CDR2 as FQNEAQ (reference sequence). The CDR3 has 15 amino acids. The chain's CDR3 is CASSLVGQGAREQYF. The CDR3 DNA sequence: TGTGCCAGCAGCTTAGTCGGACAGGGGGCGCGCGAGCAGTACTTC.

Ten or more counts support this clonotype. This chain uses TRBV28 with TRBJ2-7; 7 bases agree with TRBD2. The germline gives CDR1 MDHEN, CDR2 SYDVKM. Trimming took 5 bases from V and 5 from J; bases not matched to a gene: 12. The CDR3 length is 15 residues. In DNA, the CDR3 is TGTGCCAGCAGTCCTTGGGACTACGCCGTAAACGAGCAGTACTTC. Translation: CASSPWDYAVNEQYF.

This clonotype occurred many times. V is TRBV12-3 or TRBV12-4 and J is TRBJ2-7; TRBD1 matches 10 bases. The junction had 11 bases not matched to a gene; V was cut back by 3 bases and J by 6 bases. The CDR3 consists of 16 residues. CDR3 residues: CASSLSWWTGGTEQYF. CDR3 DNA: TGTGCCAGCAGTTTGTCCTGGTGGACAGGGGGTACCGAGCAGTACTTC.

As to this clonotype: An end of the junction differs from the germline gene, which may be a read error. This chain uses TRBV6-4 with TRBJ1-6; maybe TRBD1 (6 bases). This CDR3 contains 14 residues. Per germline, CDR1 MRHNA and CDR2 SNTAGT. The CDR3 region is CAISAGTRDSPLHF. In nucleotides, the CDR3 is TGTGCCATCAGTGCCGGGACAAGGGATTCACCCCTCCACTTT.